Each of the 31 T cell receptor beta chains below was sequenced from the same sample in a study of T cells after yellow fever vaccination. TCRdb independently ran MiXCR on the 5' RACE reads; one entry per CDR3 protein. In the table there are roughly 500,000 distinct CDR3 sequences, around 21% of which are singletons. The sequences come from PBMCs, collected 15 days after the yellow fever booster vaccination. The receptors stem from a man between 25 and 39 years old who received the YFV17D yellow fever vaccine.

The table lists this clonotype with many counts. This sequence joins TRBV7-2 and TRBJ2-5; TRBD2 might be the D (6 bases). CDR1 is SGHTA, CDR2 FQGNSA, per germline. V was shortened by 4 bases and J by 5 bases, with 17 bases between the two germline ends. The CDR3 runs 15 residues. CDR3: CASSWRSGGDETQYF. The CDR3, as DNA: TGTGCCAGCAGCTGGCGTAGCGGCGGAGACGAGACCCAGTACTTC.

At least ten counts were recorded for this clonotype. The chain employs TRBV7-2 and TRBJ1-1; D remains unclear. The CDR3 has 13 residues. Looked up from germline, CDR1 is SGHTA and CDR2 is FQGNSA. V lost 9 bases, J lost 1 base, and 12 bases lay in between. Here the CDR3 DNA reads TGTGCCAGTAGCCTAATCGGGAACACTGAAGCTTTCTTT. As protein: CASSLIGNTEAFF.

The rearrangement uses TRBV5-4 and TRBJ2-1, with 10 bases that match TRBD2. V lost 6 bases, J lost 7 bases, and 4 bases stayed unmatched. Germline V CDR1 and CDR2: SGHNT, YYREEE (reference sequence). This CDR3 is 13 amino acids long. The CDR3 region is CASNGLAENEQFF. The CDR3 bases are TGTGCCAGCAACGGACTAGCGGAGAATGAGCAGTTCTTC.

The chain couples TRBV7-9 to TRBJ1-2; 7 nucleotides agree with TRBD1. The length of the CDR3 is 13 residues. J gave up 6 bases and V 2 bases, and 3 bases lay outside the gene matches. Per germline, CDR1 SEHNR and CDR2 FQNEAQ (reference sequence). CDR3 coding DNA: TGTGCCAGCAGCTTATCCGGACAGGATGGCTACACCTTC. Encoded protein: CASSLSGQDGYTF.

This clonotype has a handful of counts. The chain joins TRBV20-1 to TRBJ2-1, with D perhaps matching TRBD1 (5 bases). This CDR3 comprises 14 residues. V was cut by 4 bases and J by 6 bases, with 16 bases left in between. Germline V lookup: CDR1 DFQATT, CDR2 SNEGSKA (reference sequence). The CDR3 nucleotides read TGCAGTGCTAATGACCAAAGGGGTTTCAATGAGCAGTTCTTC. Protein product: CSANDQRGFNEQFF.

This chain uses TRBV20-1 with TRBJ2-7; TRBD2 aligns across 10 bases. After removal of 3 bases from V and 4 bases from J, the junction contained 6 bases not matched to a gene. The CDR3 sequence is 14 residues long. Germline V CDR1 and CDR2: DFQATT, SNEGSKA (reference sequence). This chain's CDR3 is CSARIPTSGYEQYF. The CDR3 DNA is TGCAGTGCTAGGATCCCGACTAGCGGGTACGAGCAGTACTTC.

The gene calls are TRBV12-3 or TRBV12-4 and TRBJ1-6, with 7 bases fitting TRBD1. V was pared by 2 bases and J by 7 bases, with 11 bases of the junction left unmatched. This CDR3 comprises 17 residues. CDR3 bases: TGTGCCAGCAGTTTAAAGAAGTTGGGGACAGAGAATTCACCCCTCCACTTT. The encoded protein is CASSLKKLGTENSPLHF.

This clonotype was seen a few times. The genes are TRBV29-1 and TRBJ2-7; D gene ambiguous. Per the germline V gene, CDR1 is SQVTM and CDR2 is ANQGSEA. V shed 0 bases and J shed 0 bases, with 6 bases lying between them. This CDR3 has 13 amino acids. The CDR3, as DNA: TGCAGCGTTGAAGAGCCTTCCTCCTACGAGCAGTACTTC. Its translation: CSVEEPSSYEQYF.

The chain recombines TRBV12-3 or TRBV12-4 with TRBJ1-2; possibly TRBD1 for D (5 bases). V was cut by 0 bases and J by 8 bases, with 7 bases left in between. This CDR3 is 12 amino acids long. DNA of the CDR3: TGTGCCAGCAGTTTAGCAGGGGCCGGCTACACCTTC. Its translation: CASSLAGAGYTF.

This clonotype appeared a few times. This rearrangement joins TRBV20-1 to TRBJ2-1; TRBD1 agrees at 8 bases. Germline CDR1 and CDR2: DFQATT and SNEGSKA (reference sequence). The CDR3 is 15 residues long. V lost 6 bases, J lost 2 bases, and 9 bases stayed unmatched. CDR3 region: CSAISLTGAYNEQFF. The CDR3 nucleotides read TGCAGTGCCATTTCATTGACAGGGGCCTACAATGAGCAGTTCTTC.

This clonotype was picked up a small number of times. V is TRBV10-3 and J is TRBJ2-1, with 9 positions matching TRBD2. V was pared by 4 bases and J by 7 bases, with 5 bases of the junction left unmatched. This CDR3 has 14 residues. Germline CDR1 reads ENHRY; CDR2 reads SYGVKD. CDR3 protein: CAISVAGDHNEQFF. The CDR3 nucleotides are TGTGCCATCAGTGTAGCGGGAGATCATAATGAGCAGTTCTTC.

The chain has TRBV28 and TRBJ2-3; no definite D call. The CDR3 sequence is 14 residues long. Germline V gene sequence: CDR1 MDHEN, CDR2 SYDVKM. The V end lost 6 bases, the J end lost 7 bases, and 17 bases lay between the germline ends. In DNA, the CDR3 is TGTGCCAGCAGCCGAGACCCCACGAGGCATACGCAGTATTTT. Encoded protein: CASSRDPTRHTQYF.

This clonotype was found a few times. The genes are TRBV20-1 and TRBJ1-5; D might be TRBD1 (5 bases). The CDR3 contains 15 residues. V dropped 2 bases and J dropped 0 bases, with 11 bases sitting between them. CDR1 is DFQATT and CDR2 is SNEGSKA in the germline V gene (reference sequence). The CDR3 protein is CSARSTVYSNQPQHF. For the CDR3, the DNA is TGCAGTGCTAGATCGACAGTTTATAGCAATCAGCCCCAGCATTTT.

The chain links TRBV6-2 or TRBV6-3 to TRBJ1-1; maybe TRBD1 (5 bases). From germline, CDR1 is MNHEY and CDR2 SVGEGT. The CDR3 runs 14 residues. The ends were cut back, 0 bases at V and 6 bases at J, with 11 bases in the middle. The CDR3 nucleotides read TGTGCCAGCAGTTACTCGGGGGGAATCCCTGAAGCTTTCTTT. Translated: CASSYSGGIPEAFF.

The gene calls are TRBV5-1 and TRBJ2-3, with 10 positions matching TRBD1. The CDR3 loop spans 15 amino acids. J gave up 7 bases and V 4 bases, and 9 bases lay outside the gene matches. Germline assignment: CDR1 SGHRS and CDR2 YFSETQ. For the CDR3, the DNA is TGCGCCAGCAGCAGCGGGGACAGGGGAGGAAATACGCAGTATTTT. This sequence encodes CASSSGDRGGNTQYF.

CDR3 amino acids: CASSADTLEGGTDTQYF. The CDR3 nucleotides are TGTGCCAGCAGCGCAGACACCTTAGAGGGAGGAACAGATACGCAGTATTTT. This chain uses TRBV9 with TRBJ2-3; possible D gene TRBD2, 6 bases. Trimming removed 3 bases from V and 3 bases from J, with 20 bases in between. The CDR3 contains 17 residues. Germline values: CDR1 SGDLS, CDR2 YYNGEE. Together with reference TRBV9 and TRBJ2-3, the CDR3 gives the full variable domain: DSGVTQTPKHLITATGQRVTLRCSPRSGDLSVYWYQQSLDQGLQFLIQYYNGEERAKGNILERFSAQQFPDLHSELNLSSLELGDSALYFCASSADTLEGGTDTQYFGPGTRLTVL.

Turning to this clonotype: With a much larger clone just one base away, this may be a read error. The rearrangement joins TRBV9 to TRBJ2-5; 9 nucleotides line up with TRBD2. Germline V gene sequence: CDR1 SGDLS, CDR2 YYNGEE. The CDR3 has 16 amino acids. Germline trimming cut 3 bases from V and 5 bases from J; bases unmatched to any gene: 11. The CDR3, as DNA: TGTGCCAGCAGCGCGGGGGCTAGCGGGGCACTCGAGACCCAGTACTTC. This encodes CASSAGASGALETQYF. Full variable domain (outside the CDR3, taken from reference TRBV9 and TRBJ2-5): DSGVTQTPKHLITATGQRVTLRCSPRSGDLSVYWYQQSLDQGLQFLIQYYNGEERAKGNILERFSAQQFPDLHSELNLSSLELGDSALYFCASSAGASGALETQYFGPGTRLLVL.

The sample holds a few counts of this clonotype. The chain recombines TRBV10-2 with TRBJ1-6, with 9 nucleotides matching TRBD1. Germline assignment: CDR1 WSHSY and CDR2 SAAADI. The CDR3 has 14 amino acids. V was pared by 6 bases and J by 7 bases, with 4 bases of the junction left unmatched. The CDR3 reads CASSAGQGNSPLHF. CDR3 nucleotides: TGCGCCAGCAGCGCGGGACAGGGAAATTCACCCCTCCACTTT.

The chain uses TRBV3-1 and TRBJ2-3; TRBD2 aligns across 15 bases. V was pared by 5 bases and J by 7 bases, with 10 bases of the junction left unmatched. CDR1 LGHDT and CDR2 YNNKEL come from the germline V gene (reference sequence). This CDR3 is 17 amino acids long. The CDR3 sequence: CASSSTPGTSGRNTQYF. DNA for the CDR3: TGTGCCAGCAGCTCTACGCCAGGGACTAGCGGGAGGAATACGCAGTATTTT.

This clonotype has only a few counts. This chain links TRBV10-3 with TRBJ1-1; D unclear. This CDR3 spans 14 amino acids. Between the trimmed V and J ends, which lost 5 bases and 7 bases, there was a span of 17 bases. Germline V gene lookup returns CDR1 ENHRY and CDR2 SYGVKD. CDR3 nucleotides: TGTGCCATCAGTTACGATCTAGGACGGGGTGAAGCTTTCTTT. It encodes CAISYDLGRGEAFF.

The chain links TRBV20-1 to TRBJ2-7; TRBD2 matches 7 bases. J was trimmed by 4 bases and V by 5 bases; bases with no gene match: 11. Germline CDR1 is DFQATT and CDR2 is SNEGSKA (reference sequence). The CDR3 runs 14 residues. CDR3 loop: CSASSSGAGYEQYF. The CDR3 DNA is TGCAGTGCTTCATCAAGCGGGGCCGGGTACGAGCAGTACTTC.

This clonotype occurred a few times. V gene TRBV28 combines with J gene TRBJ1-2; 7 positions match TRBD1. The germline V gene has CDR1 MDHEN and CDR2 SYDVKM. V was pared by 7 bases and J by 5 bases, with 1 base of the junction left unmatched. The CDR3 has 11 residues. The CDR3 DNA reads as TGTGCCAGCATACAGGGGTATGGCTACACCTTC. This gives the protein CASIQGYGYTF.

This clonotype occurred a few times. This chain joins TRBV9 and TRBJ2-1, with 8 bases that match TRBD2. There are 14 residues in the CDR3. Germline V gene lookup returns CDR1 SGDLS and CDR2 YYNGEE. V shed 0 bases, J shed 8 bases, and the junction held 4 bases outside the gene matches. CDR3 bases: TGTGCCAGCAGCGTAGAGGCTAGCGGGCATGAGCAGTTCTTC. Protein product: CASSVEASGHEQFF. Variable domain in full (rest from reference TRBV9 and TRBJ2-1): DSGVTQTPKHLITATGQRVTLRCSPRSGDLSVYWYQQSLDQGLQFLIQYYNGEERAKGNILERFSAQQFPDLHSELNLSSLELGDSALYFCASSVEASGHEQFFGPGTRLTVL.

The chain carries TRBV20-1 and TRBJ2-1; a weak D match, TRBD2 (6 bases). Trimming cost V 6 bases and J 9 bases, with 15 bases left between them. CDR3 size: 12 residues. Germline V gene lookup returns CDR1 DFQATT and CDR2 SNEGSKA (reference sequence). The CDR3, as DNA: TGCAGTGCGAAAGCGGGTCAGCGTGAGCAGTTCTTC. Amino acid sequence: CSAKAGQREQFF.

The rearrangement links TRBV18 to TRBJ2-1; D is ambiguous. V lost 1 base, J lost 4 bases, and 11 bases lay in between. This CDR3 spans 15 amino acids. CDR1 and CDR2 from the germline V gene are KGHSH and LQKENI. The CDR3 protein is CASSPLLGGYNEQFF. As DNA, the CDR3 is TGTGCCAGCTCACCACTACTGGGCGGATACAATGAGCAGTTCTTC. Full variable domain (missing parts from reference TRBV18 and TRBJ2-1): NAGVMQNPRHLVRRRGQEARLRCSPMKGHSHVYWYRQLPEEGLKFMVYLQKENIIDESGMPKERFSAEFPKEGPSILRIQQVVRGDSAAYFCASSPLLGGYNEQFFGPGTRLTVL.

V and J are TRBV20-1 and TRBJ2-1; no clear D gene. CDR1 is DFQATT and CDR2 is SNEGSKA in the germline V gene (reference sequence). V was pared by 3 bases and J by 6 bases, with 12 bases between. The CDR3 runs to 13 residues. CDR3 sequence reads: CSASSLTINEQFF. The CDR3 DNA reads TGCAGTGCTAGTAGTCTAACTATCAATGAGCAGTTCTTC.

The chain uses TRBV29-1 and TRBJ2-2; 7 bases line up with TRBD2. CDR1 and CDR2 (germline): SQVTM, ANQGSEA. The CDR3 has 11 residues. Trimming took 6 bases from V and 9 from J; bases not matched to a gene: 4. The CDR3 loop is CSVQRDRELFF. CDR3 bases: TGCAGCGTGCAGCGGGACCGGGAGCTGTTTTTT.

The chain employs TRBV27 and TRBJ1-2; 10 positions agree with TRBD1. The CDR3 is 14 residues long. Germline CDR1 reads MNHEY; CDR2 reads SMNVEV (reference sequence). After removal of 5 bases from V and 8 bases from J, the junction contained 8 bases not matched to a gene. The DNA of the CDR3 is TGTGCCAGCAGTCTAACCGGGACAGGGGAAGGCTACACCTTC. This sequence encodes CASSLTGTGEGYTF.

The V call is TRBV7-2, the J call TRBJ1-6; maybe TRBD1 (6 bases). Trimming removed 3 bases from V and 5 bases from J, with 11 bases in between. The V gene's germline CDR1 is SGHTA and CDR2 FQGNSA. CDR3 length: 15 residues. CDR3 nucleotides: TGTGCCAGCAGCTTCGGACAGCTAAATAATTCACCCCTCCACTTT. Its translation: CASSFGQLNNSPLHF.

A few counts support this clonotype. The chain recombines TRBV5-1 with TRBJ2-7; 9 positions agree with TRBD1. This CDR3 is built from 15 residues. V lost 4 bases to trimming and J lost 2 bases; unmatched junction nucleotides: 7. The germline CDR1 and CDR2 sequences are SGHRS and YFSETQ. CDR3 bases: TGCGCCAGCAGCGATACCGGGACAGGGCCCTACGAGCAGTACTTC. This encodes CASSDTGTGPYEQYF.

This rearrangement joins TRBV5-1 to TRBJ1-2; 9 nucleotides agree with TRBD1. The CDR3 extends over 15 amino acids. J gave up 3 bases and V 3 bases, and 6 bases lay outside the gene matches. Germline V gives CDR1 SGHRS, CDR2 YFSETQ. The CDR3 sequence is CASSSGTGSDYGYTF. The CDR3 DNA follows: TGCGCCAGCAGCTCAGGGACAGGGAGCGACTATGGCTACACCTTC.